This is a list of T cell receptor beta chains from one sample in a study of cytomegalovirus exposure and HLA in healthy donors. Profiling relied on immunoSEQ multiplex PCR, and the TCRdb table lists in-frame clones only, not all of them. This table has under 200,000 clones, 60% to 85% appearing once. Input material: PBMCs. All receptors come from a woman between 40 and 50 years old in good health and CMV-seropositive. Both conserved end residues are part of each CDR3. A D gene is named only where the DNA matches it firmly. Clone size is shown for a subset of rows, as once, few, many or a class of expanded clone.

DNA,CDR3,size,V,D,J
TGCAGCTTCCAGACCGGGACAGGGTTCTCCGAGCAGTACTTC,CSFQTGTGFSEQYF,NA,TRBV29-1,TRBD1,TRBJ2-7
TGTGCCAGCAGCGCCTCATGGGGGGGGCAAGAGACCCAGTACTTC,CASSASWGGQETQYF,NA,TRBV9,TRBD2,TRBJ2-5
TGTGCCACCAGGCAGGGTGGCAATTCACCCCTCCACTTT,CATRQGGNSPLHF,once,TRBV15,NA,TRBJ1-6
TGTGCCAGCTCACCATTAGGGGTCCCACACAATGAGCAGTTCTTC,CASSPLGVPHNEQFF,NA,TRBV18,NA,TRBJ2-1
TGTGCCAGCAGCCCGCGACAGGGAACTATCGGAAACACCATATATTTT,CASSPRQGTIGNTIYF,NA,TRBV9,TRBD1,TRBJ1-3
TGTGCCAGCAGCTTAGGTAGCGGGGAGAGAGATACGCAGTATTTT,CASSLGSGERDTQYF,once,TRBV7-9,TRBD2,TRBJ2-3
TGTGCCTGGACACGACCCCCCGGGACTAGCGGGGGGTTGAGCACCGGGAAGCTGTTTTTT,CAWTRPPGTSGGLSTGKLFF,NA,TRBV30,TRBD2,TRBJ2-2
TGCAGCGTTGATCGACCTGGCGGGGGGGACTACAATGAGCAGTTCTTC,CSVDRPGGGDYNEQFF,NA,TRBV29-1,TRBD2,TRBJ2-1
TGCGCCAGCAGCTTGCATCAGGGGCCCAGCTCTGGGGCCAACGTCCTGACTTTC,CASSLHQGPSSGANVLTF,NA,TRBV5-1,NA,TRBJ2-6
TGTGCCAGCAGCTTAAGGACGGGACTAGCCGGGGATACGCAGTATTTT,CASSLRTGLAGDTQYF,NA,TRBV11-2,TRBD2,TRBJ2-3
TGTGCCAGCAGCCCGACTAGCGGGGGGGACAATGAGCAGTTCTTC,CASSPTSGGDNEQFF,NA,TRBV27,TRBD2,TRBJ2-1
TGCGCCAGCAGCTCAATAGCGGGGGGCCCAACAGATACGCAGTATTTT,CASSSIAGGPTDTQYF,NA,TRBV5-1,TRBD2,TRBJ2-3
TGTGCCAGCACCCCTTACGGGACAGCTGAAGCTTTCTTT,CASTPYGTAEAFF,NA,TRBV2,TRBD1,TRBJ1-1
TGTGCTAGTGGTTTGGTACGTGGGGAGAACGTTGAAGCTTTCTTT,CASGLVRGENVEAFF,few,TRBV12-5,NA,TRBJ1-1
TGTGCCAGCAGCTTATCTACCGGGGAGCTGTTTTTT,CASSLSTGELFF,NA,TRBV7-9,NA,TRBJ2-2
TGTGCCAGCTCACAAGGGGTGCCTAGCAGGGGGCAGAACTACGAGCAGTACTTC,CASSQGVPSRGQNYEQYF,NA,TRBV18,TRBD1,TRBJ2-7
TGTGCCAGTAGTATTGATTCCCAGAACCTAGGGCAGTACTTC,CASSIDSQNLGQYF,many,TRBV19,NA,TRBJ2-7
TGTGCCAGCAGCCGTGGGACAGAGCCCTACAATGAGCAGTTCTTC,CASSRGTEPYNEQFF,NA,TRBV5-8,TRBD1,TRBJ2-1
TGTGCCAGCAGCTTCTCAGGGGGCGTGAACACTGAAGCTTTCTTT,CASSFSGGVNTEAFF,once,TRBV11-2,TRBD1,TRBJ1-1
TGTGCCAGCAGCTCCAGGGGCGAGCAGTACTTC,CASSSRGEQYF,NA,TRBV7-8,NA,TRBJ2-7
TGTGCCAGCAGTACAGGGGGTCGGAATTCACCCCTCCACTTT,CASSTGGRNSPLHF,once,TRBV7-2,TRBD1,TRBJ1-6
TGCGCCAGCAGCTTGGCCGGCGAGGGGGCGTTTGGCTACACCTTC,CASSLAGEGAFGYTF,once,TRBV5-1,TRBD1,TRBJ1-2
TGTGCCAGTAGTATCCAGGGTGTGGAGACCCAGTACTTC,CASSIQGVETQYF,NA,TRBV19,NA,TRBJ2-5
TGCGCCAGCAGCCAAGGATTAGCGGGGGGGCTCGAGACCCAGTACTTC,CASSQGLAGGLETQYF,NA,TRBV4-1,TRBD2,TRBJ2-5
TGTGCCAGCAGCTTGCGTCTCTATGGCTACACCTTC,CASSLRLYGYTF,NA,TRBV5-6,NA,TRBJ1-2
TGTGCCAGCAGTCCCCTCCAGGGCAGCCAGCCCCAGCATTTT,CASSPLQGSQPQHF,NA,TRBV2,NA,TRBJ1-5
TGCAGCGTTGAACGTCCGGGGGGCGCGAGCTATGGCTACACCTTC,CSVERPGGASYGYTF,few,TRBV29-1,NA,TRBJ1-2
TGTGCCAGCAGCCAGCAACCGGGACAGCGTGAAGCTTTCTTT,CASSQQPGQREAFF,once,TRBV14,TRBD1,TRBJ1-1
TGTGCCAGCAGCACACCCGGGACAGCCGAAGGAAGATTAGGAAACACCATATATTTT,CASSTPGTAEGRLGNTIYF,NA,TRBV9,TRBD1,TRBJ1-3
TGTGCCAGCAGTTTAGCAGGGAACAATGAGCAGTTCTTC,CASSLAGNNEQFF,NA,TRBV6-1,NA,TRBJ2-1
TGTGCCACCAGCAGAGATCTGTCTGGCTGGGAGCAGTTCTTC,CATSRDLSGWEQFF,NA,TRBV15,NA,TRBJ2-1
TGCGCCAGCAGCCAAGAAACGGGTCGAGCCAAAAACATTCAGTACTTC,CASSQETGRAKNIQYF,NA,TRBV4-1,NA,TRBJ2-4
TGTGCCAGTAACGTCTTCTACTCTAATTCACCCCTCCACTTT,CASNVFYSNSPLHF,NA,TRBV19,NA,TRBJ1-6
TGTGCCACTAGCCGGGACAGCGCCACAGATACGCAGTATTTT,CATSRDSATDTQYF,NA,TRBV19,TRBD1,TRBJ2-3
TGCGCCAGCAGCCAGGACAGGGAATATCCTAACTATGGCTACACCTTC,CASSQDREYPNYGYTF,NA,TRBV5-1,TRBD1,TRBJ1-2
TGTGCCAGCAGCTACGGGCAGGGGACTGAAGCTTTCTTT,CASSYGQGTEAFF,once,TRBV11-1,NA,TRBJ1-1
TGTGCCTGGATGCCGAGTCATTATTCACCCCTCCACTTT,CAWMPSHYSPLHF,NA,TRBV30,NA,TRBJ1-6
TGTGCCAGGCCAGGACAGGGGAGAAACACCATATATTTT,CARPGQGRNTIYF,NA,TRBV15,TRBD1,TRBJ1-3
TGCAGCGTGACGACAGGGGGTTTGAACACTGAAGCTTTCTTT,CSVTTGGLNTEAFF,NA,TRBV29-1,TRBD1,TRBJ1-1
TGTGCCAGCAGCTTCGATGGGCGCTCCTATAATTCACCCCTCCACTTT,CASSFDGRSYNSPLHF,NA,TRBV7-9,NA,TRBJ1-6
TGTGCCAGCAGCTTTTGGGACAGGGCTCGGGGCTACACCTTC,CASSFWDRARGYTF,NA,TRBV5-4,TRBD1,TRBJ1-2
TGTGCCAGTAGTATAACATACAATGAGCAGTTCTTC,CASSITYNEQFF,NA,TRBV19,NA,TRBJ2-1
TGTGCCAGTAGGAAAGGTGGGACAGGGTTCCATGAGCAGTTCTTC,CASRKGGTGFHEQFF,NA,TRBV19,TRBD1,TRBJ2-1
TGCGCCAGCAGTCTGACTCGATTATTTACAGGGGTTGATGGCTACACCTTC,CASSLTRLFTGVDGYTF,NA,TRBV10-2,TRBD1,TRBJ1-2
TGTGCCAGTCGCATGGGAGGGACTAGGACGAGGGAGCAGTACTTC,CASRMGGTRTREQYF,NA,TRBV19,TRBD2,TRBJ2-7
TGTGCCAGCCAGGCAGGCGCTAACTATGGCTACACCTTC,CASQAGANYGYTF,NA,TRBV19,NA,TRBJ1-2
TGTGCCAGCAGCTTAGTAGGTCTAGCGTACGAGCAGTACTTC,CASSLVGLAYEQYF,once,TRBV7-3,NA,TRBJ2-7
TGTGCCAGCAGCTTAGAACCCGGACTAGCGGGGGGTCAGACCCAGTACTTC,CASSLEPGLAGGQTQYF,NA,TRBV7-2,TRBD2,TRBJ2-5
TGTGCCAGCAGTCTACAGGGGGTGGCTTTCTTT,CASSLQGVAFF,NA,TRBV27,TRBD1,TRBJ1-1
TGCGCCAGCAGCTTAAGACAGTACACCGAGGAGTACTTC,CASSLRQYTEEYF,NA,TRBV5-1,NA,TRBJ2-5
TGCAGCGGGGGGACTAGCACCTACGAGCAGTACTTC,CSGGTSTYEQYF,NA,TRBV29-1,TRBD2,TRBJ2-7
TGTGCCAGCAGCCAGGCGGGACTAGCGCACAATGAGCAGTTCTTC,CASSQAGLAHNEQFF,NA,TRBV14,TRBD2,TRBJ2-1
TGTGCCAGCAGACGGGACAGGGTTCCCGATCAGCCCCAGCATTTT,CASRRDRVPDQPQHF,NA,TRBV2,TRBD1,TRBJ1-5
TGTGCCAGCAGCTTAGGCGGGGGGCGTCAAGAGACCCAGTACTTC,CASSLGGGRQETQYF,NA,TRBV7-6,TRBD2,TRBJ2-5
TGTGCCAGTAGTAGGGACAGCTCCTACGAGCAGTACTTC,CASSRDSSYEQYF,NA,TRBV19,TRBD1,TRBJ2-7